This T cell receptor (beta chain) was documented in a study of shared clonotypes between healthy human individuals. Turning to the study itself: Each donor had three CD4 naive, three CD4 memory, two CD8 naive and one CD8 memory plate.

Notes on the study in general: All-four-donor shared clonotypes had higher generation probabilities than non-shared clonotypes did. Naive subsets usually exceeded memory subsets in estimated richness. It was anticipated that sequencing depth would influence how many clonotypes donors shared.

Only CD45RO-negative cells positively selected for CCR7 counted as naive CD8 cells, so terminally differentiated effector memory CD45RA+ cells were excluded. The CDR3 has 15 residues. Germline assignment: CDR1 SGDLS and CDR2 YYNGEE. The V end was cut by 1 base, the J end by 2 bases, with 10 bases between. Measured with immunoSEQ multiplex PCR; TCRdb has only the in-frame clones, and not every one. The repertoire holds around 560,000 clones, with around 95% as singletons. With respect to this clone: The antigen is undetermined.

This chain links TRBV9 with TRBJ2-1; the D is unclear. This clonotype originated in a woman under 40 in good health. The sequenced sample was naive CD8+ T cells sorted from blood. For the CDR3, the DNA is TGTGCCAGCAGCGTATTTCTAGAGCCCTACAATGAGCAGTTCTTC. This codes for CASSVFLEPYNEQFF. Supplemented by reference TRBV9 and TRBJ2-1, the full variable domain reads DSGVTQTPKHLITATGQRVTLRCSPRSGDLSVYWYQQSLDQGLQFLIQYYNGEERAKGNILERFSAQQFPDLHSELNLSSLELGDSALYFCASSVFLEPYNEQFFGPGTRLTVL.